The 31 T cell receptor beta chains listed next were all sequenced from one sample in a study of T cell changes during pregnancy in multiple sclerosis. Assay used: immunoSEQ multiplex PCR; TCRdb lists only in-frame clones, some missing. Of approximately 64,000 clones listed, about 90% are singletons. The source material was peripheral blood, sampled in the second trimester of pregnancy. These TCRs come from a female donor in good health, enrolled as a control in a pregnancy study.

V is TRBV7-9 and J is TRBJ1-2; 7 positions match TRBD1. Germline loops: CDR1 SEHNR, CDR2 FQNEAQ (reference sequence). The CDR3 has 14 residues. The V gene end was trimmed by 4 bases and the J gene end by 5 bases; junction bases not matched to a gene: 7. CDR3 loop: CASSSGTAFYGYTF. CDR3 DNA: TGTGCCAGCAGCTCCGGGACAGCTTTTTATGGCTACACCTTC. Supplemented by reference TRBV7-9 and TRBJ1-2, the full variable domain reads DTGVSQNPRHKITKRGQNVTFRCDPISEHNRLYWYRQTLGQGPEFLTYFQNEAQLEKSRLLSDRFSAERPKGSFSTLEIQRTEQGDSAMYLCASSSGTAFYGYTFGSGTRLTVV.

V usage is TRBV5-8 and J usage is TRBJ2-3, with TRBD1 as a possible D gene (6 bases). The V gene lost 3 bases and the J gene lost 0 bases, with 11 bases spanning the gap. CDR1 and CDR2 (germline): SGHTS, YDEGEE. This CDR3 comprises 15 residues. The chain's CDR3 is CASSSSGHSTDTQYF. DNA for the CDR3: TGTGCCAGCAGCTCCTCGGGACACAGCACAGATACGCAGTATTTT.

This chain links TRBV5-1 with TRBJ2-7, with 9 bases that match TRBD2. Germline CDR1 and CDR2: SGHRS and YFSETQ. J was trimmed by 1 base and V by 1 base; bases with no gene match: 6. The CDR3 is 16 residues long. The CDR3 loop reads CASSLLIAGVSYEQYF. CDR3 DNA sequence: TGCGCCAGCAGCTTGTTAATAGCGGGAGTTTCCTACGAGCAGTACTTC. Supplemented by reference TRBV5-1 and TRBJ2-7, the full variable domain reads KAGVTQTPRYLIKTRGQQVTLSCSPISGHRSVSWYQQTPGQGLQFLFEYFSETQRNKGNFPGRFSGRQFSNSRSEMNVSTLELGDSALYLCASSLLIAGVSYEQYFGPGTRLTVT.

V usage is TRBV9 and J usage is TRBJ2-1; 9 nucleotides align to TRBD2. With 0 bases clipped from V and 11 bases from J, the junction kept 3 bases outside the gene matches. The CDR3 is 13 residues long. Germline CDR1 SGDLS, CDR2 YYNGEE. CDR3 sequence (DNA): TGTGCCAGCAGCGTAGAGACTAGCGGAAAGCAGTTCTTC. Translating it yields CASSVETSGKQFF.

This clone was seen once. This chain uses TRBV11-3 with TRBJ2-2, with 10 bases lining up with TRBD2. The CDR3 length is 17 residues. Germline-derived CDR1 and CDR2 are SGHNT and YENEEA. Unmatched junction bases numbered 12, after V lost 5 bases and J lost 6 bases. The CDR3 loop reads CASSEIAGGGGAGELFF. In DNA form, the CDR3 reads TGTGCCAGCAGCGAGATAGCGGGAGGAGGTGGGGCCGGGGAGCTGTTTTTT.

The rearrangement links TRBV6-1 to TRBJ1-2; TRBD1 might be the D (5 bases). V shed 8 bases and J shed 2 bases, with 12 bases lying between them. The CDR3 consists of 13 residues. The germline gives CDR1 MNHNS, CDR2 SASEGT. The CDR3 sequence is CASAVDSNYGYTF. The DNA of the CDR3 is TGTGCCAGCGCCGTTGACAGCAACTATGGCTACACCTTC.

The chain joins TRBV18 to TRBJ1-1, with D unclear. Germline CDR1 reads KGHSH; CDR2 reads LQKENI. This CDR3 has 15 residues. V dropped 2 bases and J dropped 0 bases, with 10 bases sitting between them. The CDR3 here is CASSPDTWMNTEAFF. The CDR3, as DNA: TGTGCCAGCTCACCAGACACTTGGATGAACACTGAAGCTTTCTTT.

The chain combines TRBV6-1 with TRBJ1-2; D is unresolved. The CDR3 runs 16 residues. The ends were cut back, 1 base at V and 4 bases at J, with 16 bases in the middle. CDR1 is MNHNS, CDR2 SASEGT, per germline. In DNA, the CDR3 is TGTGCCAGCAGTGAAGATCCGGACTGGGCTGGCTATGGCTACACCTTC. It yields the protein CASSEDPDWAGYGYTF.

This clone was seen only once. The genes are TRBV27 and TRBJ2-3, with D tentatively TRBD2 (5 bases). The CDR3 sequence is 13 residues long. The germline gives CDR1 MNHEY, CDR2 SMNVEV (reference sequence). V was clipped by 6 bases and J by 1 base, with 8 bases between them. CDR3 loop: CASRTTGTDTQYF. CDR3 coding DNA: TGTGCCAGCAGGACTACAGGCACAGATACGCAGTATTTT.

The V gene is TRBV19, the J gene TRBJ1-4; TRBD1 matches 9 bases. The germline V gene encodes CDR1 LNHDA and CDR2 SQIVND (reference sequence). This CDR3 is built from 12 residues. The J segment lost 8 bases and the V segment lost 8 bases, leaving 3 bases of the junction unmatched. CDR3 coding DNA: TGTGCCAGTCGGGACAGGGAGGAAAAACTGTTTTTT. This gives the protein CASRDREEKLFF.

This clone was recorded only once. The chain has TRBV2 and TRBJ1-6, with 9 nucleotides matching TRBD1. The length of the CDR3 is 17 residues. The ends lost 7 bases at V and 7 bases at J; junction bases unmatched: 14. Per the germline V gene, CDR1 is SNHLY and CDR2 is FYNNEI. The CDR3 sequence is CASTGQGINARNSPLHF. The CDR3, as DNA: TGTGCCAGCACTGGACAGGGGATAAACGCCCGAAATTCACCCCTCCACTTT. Together with reference TRBV2 and TRBJ1-6, the CDR3 gives the full variable domain: EPEVTQTPSHQVTQMGQEVILRCVPISNHLYFYWYRQILGQKVEFLVSFYNNEISEKSEIFDDQFSVERPDGSNFTLKIRSTKLEDSAMYFCASTGQGINARNSPLHFGNGTRLTVT.

The chain combines TRBV7-9 with TRBJ2-3; TRBD2 matches at 11 bases. V lost 5 bases to trimming and J lost 2 bases; unmatched junction nucleotides: 12. The CDR3 length is 18 residues. Looked up from germline, CDR1 is SEHNR and CDR2 is FQNEAQ (reference sequence). The CDR3: CASSLGLAEVPHTDTQYF. The CDR3 nucleotides are TGTGCCAGCAGCCTGGGACTAGCGGAAGTACCGCACACAGATACGCAGTATTTT. The whole variable domain, remainder taken from reference TRBV7-9 and TRBJ2-3, is DTGVSQNPRHKITKRGQNVTFRCDPISEHNRLYWYRQTLGQGPEFLTYFQNEAQLEKSRLLSDRFSAERPKGSFSTLEIQRTEQGDSAMYLCASSLGLAEVPHTDTQYFGPGTRLTVL.

The V call is TRBV7-2, the J call TRBJ2-7; D possibly corresponds to TRBD1 (6 bases). The germline V gene has CDR1 SGHTA and CDR2 FQGNSA. CDR3 size: 14 residues. The V end lost 5 bases, the J end lost 0 bases, and 11 bases lay between the germline ends. The CDR3 sequence is CASSEQGSSYEQYF. The CDR3 DNA reads TGTGCCAGCAGCGAACAGGGAAGCTCCTACGAGCAGTACTTC.

This clone showed up just once. The chain joins TRBV7-9 to TRBJ2-3; D not certain. V was pared by 8 bases and J by 6 bases, with 6 bases between. Looked up from germline, CDR1 is SEHNR and CDR2 is FQNEAQ (reference sequence). CDR3 length: 10 amino acids. The CDR3: CASSGDTQYF. CDR3 DNA sequence: TGTGCCAGCTCTGGCGATACGCAGTATTTT.

The chain has TRBV4-1 and TRBJ2-2; no clear D. Trimming removed 6 bases at V and 0 bases at J, with 5 bases between. CDR1 and CDR2 from the germline V gene are MGHRA and YSYEKL. The CDR3 consists of 13 residues. CDR3 amino acids: CASRSANTGELFF. The CDR3, as DNA: TGCGCCAGCAGGTCTGCGAACACCGGGGAGCTGTTTTTT.

The CDR3 loop is CASRDSFTEAFF. CDR3 sequence (DNA): TGTGCCAGCAGGGACAGTTTCACTGAAGCTTTCTTT. The genes are TRBV28 and TRBJ1-1; maybe TRBD1 (6 bases). The CDR3 is made up of 12 amino acids. The ends were cut back, 6 bases at V and 4 bases at J, with 9 bases in the middle. Germline V lookup: CDR1 MDHEN, CDR2 SYDVKM.

The chain uses TRBV2 and TRBJ2-3; no reliable D call. With 4 bases removed from V and 2 bases from J, the gap between germline ends came to 10 bases. In germline, CDR1 is SNHLY, CDR2 FYNNEI. The CDR3 is 14 amino acids. The CDR3 DNA reads as TGTGCCAGCAGTGGGGTCGGAGACACAGATACGCAGTATTTT. Residues: CASSGVGDTDTQYF.

The CDR3 loop is CASSLGQGALYGYTF. The CDR3 DNA reads TGTGCCAGCAGCTTAGGCCAGGGGGCGCTTTATGGCTACACCTTC. The chain uses TRBV7-3 and TRBJ1-2, with 8 bases identical to TRBD1. The CDR3 runs to 15 residues. Germline assignment: CDR1 SGHTA and CDR2 FQGTGA. V shed 2 bases, J shed 5 bases, and the junction held 7 bases outside the gene matches. The full variable domain, its missing parts supplied by reference TRBV7-3 and TRBJ1-2, is GAGVSQTPSNKVTEKGKYVELRCDPISGHTALYWYRQSLGQGPEFLIYFQGTGAADDSGLPNDRFFAVRPEGSVSTLKIQRTERGDSAVYLCASSLGQGALYGYTFGSGTRLTVV.

The sample holds one count of this clone. The chain couples TRBV5-1 to TRBJ2-5; TRBD2 aligns across 10 bases. V was pared by 4 bases and J by 0 bases, with 6 bases of the junction left unmatched. The CDR3 is 16 residues long. In germline, CDR1 is SGHRS, CDR2 YFSETQ. The CDR3 DNA follows: TGCGCCAGCAGCCCCGTACTAGCGGGGTACCAAGAGACCCAGTACTTC. It translates to CASSPVLAGYQETQYF.

V and J are TRBV5-5 and TRBJ2-1, with TRBD2 matching 12 bases. The CDR3 has 15 residues. V trimming: 0 bases; J trimming: 6 bases; junction bases outside the gene matches: 1. Germline V CDR1 and CDR2: SGHKS, YYEKEE (reference sequence). In DNA form, the CDR3 reads TGTGCCAGCAGCTTGGGACTAGCGGGAGCCAATGAGCAGTTCTTC. Protein product: CASSLGLAGANEQFF.

The chain joins TRBV29-1 to TRBJ1-1, with D possibly being TRBD1 (6 bases). Germline V CDR1 and CDR2: SQVTM, ANQGSEA. The CDR3 has 12 amino acids. The germline V and J ends were trimmed by 6 bases and 0 bases, with 8 bases remaining between them. DNA for the CDR3: TGCAGCGTGACAGGCATGAACACTGAAGCTTTCTTT. It translates to CSVTGMNTEAFF.

The chain uses TRBV28 and TRBJ1-1; tentatively, D is TRBD1 (5 bases). V was clipped by 6 bases and J by 5 bases, with 19 bases between them. Looked up from germline, CDR1 is MDHEN and CDR2 is SYDVKM. CDR3 size: 15 residues. The CDR3 region is CASRQPPQGTTEAFF. Written as DNA, the CDR3 is TGTGCCAGCAGGCAACCGCCCCAGGGAACAACTGAAGCTTTCTTT. Based on the CDR3 plus reference TRBV28 and TRBJ1-1, the full variable domain is DVKVTQSSRYLVKRTGEKVFLECVQDMDHENMFWYRQDPGLGLRLIYFSYDVKMKEKGDIPEGYSVSREKKERFSLILESASTNQTSMYLCASRQPPQGTTEAFFGQGTRLTVV.

This clone is a singleton in its sample. This chain uses TRBV10-2 with TRBJ2-6; D gene uncertain. Trimming cost V 6 bases and J 1 base, with 7 bases left between them. Germline V gene sequence: CDR1 WSHSY, CDR2 SAAADI. The CDR3 contains 14 residues. The CDR3: CASRDISGANVLTF. The CDR3 DNA is TGCGCCAGCAGAGACATATCTGGGGCCAACGTCCTGACTTTC.

This clone has just a few counts. The chain has TRBV6-4 and TRBJ1-6; perhaps TRBD1 as D (6 bases). V lost 0 bases and J 7 bases, leaving 7 bases between the germline ends. The germline CDR1 and CDR2 sequences are MRHNA and SNTAGT. The length of the CDR3 is 14 residues. CDR3 residues: CASSDSQGNSPLHF. As DNA, the CDR3 is TGTGCCAGCAGTGACTCCCAGGGGAATTCACCCCTCCACTTT.

This clone has just one count. V gene TRBV18 combines with J gene TRBJ2-7; D ambiguous. Trimming shortened V by 4 bases and J by 5 bases, and 6 bases separated the two germline ends. This CDR3 contains 11 residues. CDR1 KGHSH and CDR2 LQKENI come from the germline V gene. This chain's CDR3 is CASSRSDEQYF. CDR3 nucleotides: TGTGCCAGCTCACGGAGTGACGAGCAGTACTTC.

The chain recombines TRBV30 with TRBJ2-2, with unresolved D. This CDR3 has 10 amino acids. V lost 7 bases to trimming and J lost 8 bases, with 8 bases between them. CDR1 and CDR2 (germline): GTSNPN, SVGIG (reference sequence). The CDR3 region has the DNA TGTGCCTCTTTTATAGGGGAGCTGTTTTTT. Translation gives CASFIGELFF.

This clone occurred a few times. This chain connects TRBV27 to TRBJ1-1; a weak D match, TRBD1 (5 bases). V was cut by 7 bases and J by 3 bases, with 12 bases left in between. Germline-derived CDR1 and CDR2 are MNHEY and SMNVEV (reference sequence). The length of the CDR3 is 13 residues. CDR3 sequence: CASTAGHYTEAFF. In DNA, the CDR3 is TGTGCCAGCACCGCCGGACATTACACTGAAGCTTTCTTT.

This clone was counted a few times. V and J are TRBV4-2 and TRBJ2-1, with 7 nucleotides matching TRBD2. This CDR3 comprises 16 residues. CDR1 and CDR2 (germline): LGHNA, YNFKEQ. V trimming: 2 bases; J trimming: 4 bases; junction bases outside the gene matches: 8. CDR3 protein: CASSQSMSSGYNEQFF. In DNA form, the CDR3 reads TGTGCCAGCAGCCAATCTATGTCTAGCGGTTACAATGAGCAGTTCTTC.

This chain connects TRBV4-2 to TRBJ2-7; 8 bases agree with TRBD2. In germline, CDR1 is LGHNA, CDR2 YNFKEQ. The length of the CDR3 is 16 residues. V gave up 0 bases and J gave up 4 bases; unmatched junction bases: 8. DNA of the CDR3: TGTGCCAGCAGCCAAGATCTGGGCGGGGGGTCGTACGAGCAGTACTTC. Amino acid sequence: CASSQDLGGGSYEQYF.

V and J are TRBV7-9 and TRBJ2-4; 7 bases line up with TRBD2. V lost 2 bases and J lost 8; bases outside the gene matches: 12. The CDR3 runs 16 residues. In germline, CDR1 is SEHNR, CDR2 FQNEAQ (reference sequence). The CDR3 nucleotides read TGTGCCAGCAGCTTAATACAGGCGGGAGATACGGACATTCAGTACTTC. This codes for CASSLIQAGDTDIQYF. Drawing the rest from reference TRBV7-9 and TRBJ2-4, the complete variable domain is DTGVSQNPRHKITKRGQNVTFRCDPISEHNRLYWYRQTLGQGPEFLTYFQNEAQLEKSRLLSDRFSAERPKGSFSTLEIQRTEQGDSAMYLCASSLIQAGDTDIQYFGAGTRLSVL.

The chain is built from TRBV6-1 and TRBJ1-4; the D gene is possibly TRBD1 (5 bases). Germline V gene data show CDR1 as MNHNS and CDR2 as SASEGT. The CDR3 runs to 16 residues. The V and J ends lost 4 bases and 0 bases respectively, with 12 bases between them. Here the CDR3 DNA reads TGTGCCAGCAGTGGCATGATAGGGGCAACTAATGAAAAACTGTTTTTT. Its protein product is CASSGMIGATNEKLFF.